This is a list of T cell receptor beta chains from one sample in a study of CD8+ T cells in alopecia areata. Here immunoSEQ multiplex PCR was the method, and the copy in TCRdb shows in-frame clones only, minus some. Of about 210,000 clones listed, under 60% are singletons. The input for sequencing was CD4+ T cells sorted from blood, taken at week 4, from a patient treated with tofacitinib. These receptors came from a human donor with alopecia areata. Both conserved end residues are part of each CDR3. Fields, in order: J gene, clone size, V gene, D gene, CDR3 DNA, CDR3 protein. The D gene is left open where the match is weak. Clone size, where shown, is once, few, many, or a class for clones that have expanded.

J: TRBJ2-1
size: few
V: TRBV30
D: TRBD1
DNA: TGTGCCGGGACAGGGGTGGGGGTAAATGAGCAGTTCTTC
CDR3: CAGTGVGVNEQFF

J: TRBJ2-2
size: .
V: TRBV30
D: .
DNA: TGTGCCTGGAGTAGGCAGGCACAGGGCACCGGGGAGCTGTTTTTT
CDR3: CAWSRQAQGTGELFF

J: TRBJ2-7
size: many
V: TRBV4-3
D: TRBD1
DNA: TGCGCCAGCAGCCGGGTACAGGGGGAGCAGTACTTC
CDR3: CASSRVQGEQYF

J: TRBJ1-6
size: .
V: TRBV23-1
D: .
DNA: TGCGCCAGCAGCCCTAGGTCATTGGGAGTTTCACCCCTCCACTTT
CDR3: CASSPRSLGVSPLHF

J: TRBJ1-1
size: many
V: TRBV5-4
D: TRBD1
DNA: TGTGCCAGCAACATCGAACAGGGGTGGACTGAAGCTTTCTTT
CDR3: CASNIEQGWTEAFF

J: TRBJ1-4
size: few
V: TRBV28
D: .
DNA: TGTGCCAGCGGGTTAGGAGCAACTAATGAAAAACTGTTTTTT
CDR3: CASGLGATNEKLFF

J: TRBJ2-3
size: few
V: TRBV27
D: .
DNA: TGTGCCAGCAGTAAACAACAGGGCACAGATACGCAGTATTTT
CDR3: CASSKQQGTDTQYF

J: TRBJ2-5
size: few
V: TRBV29-1
D: .
DNA: TGCAGCGTTCTTGGGCGGTTGGAGACCCAGTACTTC
CDR3: CSVLGRLETQYF

J: TRBJ2-2
size: .
V: TRBV11-3
D: .
DNA: TGTGCCAGCAGCTTAGAGTGGGACCGGGAGCTGTTTTTT
CDR3: CASSLEWDRELFF

J: TRBJ1-5
size: few
V: TRBV10-3
D: TRBD1
DNA: TGTGCCATCAGTGACGGGACAGTAAATCAGCCCCAGCATTTT
CDR3: CAISDGTVNQPQHF

J: TRBJ1-6
size: once
V: TRBV30
D: TRBD1
DNA: TGTGCCTGGAGTGATCGACAGGGAAATTATAATTCACCCCTCCACTTT
CDR3: CAWSDRQGNYNSPLHF

J: TRBJ1-2
size: once
V: TRBV19
D: TRBD1
DNA: TGTGCCAGCACCGGGACAGCCTCTTATGGCTACACCTTC
CDR3: CASTGTASYGYTF